This is a list of T cell receptor beta chains from one sample in a study of CD4 T cells in relation to SARS-CoV-2 and coronaviruses. Their recognized antigens are unknown. TCRdb keeps only in-frame clones here, not all; method: immunoSEQ multiplex PCR. Among about 22,000 clones listed, around 72% were seen once. Sequencing used CD4+ T cells from PBMCs, cultured in vitro. These receptors were obtained from a human donor in good health. CDR3s include the opening cysteine and the closing phenylalanine or tryptophan.

v_call,j_call,cdr3_aa
TRBV27,TRBJ2-7,CASKEVYYEQYF
TRBV29-1,TRBJ2-5,CSVVPGKGGQETQYF
TRBV19,TRBJ2-5,CASTKGGDSQETQYF
TRBV6-5,TRBJ1-2,CASSPQGLYGYTF
TRBV7-9,TRBJ1-3,CASTPRRGNTIYF
TRBV19,TRBJ2-1,CASSIDIQGWNEQFF
TRBV11-2,TRBJ2-6,CASSLTGGAGANVLTF
TRBV10-1,TRBJ2-7,CASSDGDSFEQYF
TRBV11-2,TRBJ2-3,CASSSRPWDTDTQYF
TRBV12-5,TRBJ2-7,CASGLVPPGVTSYEQYF
TRBV11-2,TRBJ2-3,CASSPLGDTQYF
TRBV7-2,TRBJ1-5,CASSLAAAQPQHF
TRBV14,TRBJ2-5,CASSQGGVQNPYQETQYF
TRBV6-6,TRBJ1-1,CASTLGAGSTEAFF
TRBV5-1,TRBJ1-2,CASSHSLGENYGYTF
TRBV3-1/TRBV3-2,TRBJ2-1,CASSQVTRSGRPGEQFF
TRBV6-4,TRBJ2-5,CASSDELGGTQYF
TRBV7-2,TRBJ2-1,CASSWTSGGGNEQFF
TRBV2,TRBJ1-1,CASTDGTVEAFF
TRBV18,TRBJ2-7,CASSAGGDIYQQYF
TRBV12-3/TRBV12-4,TRBJ2-7,CASSLYFSYEQYF
TRBV2,TRBJ2-2,CASRATSGANTGELFF
TRBV2,TRBJ2-1,CASRLAVSAYNEQFF
TRBV9,TRBJ2-2,CASSLARGTGELFF
TRBV2,TRBJ2-7,CASSSSPGADYEQYF
TRBV11-3,TRBJ2-7,CASSLAWKGEQYF
TRBV7-9,TRBJ1-2,CASSGRVNYGYTF
TRBV13,TRBJ1-6,CASGLQGARNSPLHF
TRBV7-2,TRBJ2-1,CASSLGLNNEQFF
TRBV5-1,TRBJ2-1,CASSLGPSGTHYNEQFF